The clone carrying this T cell receptor beta chain was found a few times. Its antigen remains unidentified. A universal primer binding site was introduced by template switching. The final cDNA contained unique molecular identifiers. TCRdb processed the 5' RACE reads anew with MiXCR; each CDR3 protein has one entry. This table has around 550,000 distinct CDR3 sequences, 15% appearing once. Deletions cut 5 bases from V and 3 bases from J, with 13 bases between. The CDR3 is 15 amino acids. The germline gives CDR1 MDHEN, CDR2 SYDVKM. This entry comes from a study of identical twins. Study-level results: Monozygotic twins shared more out-of-frame TCR alpha than recombination models predicted. Some out-of-frame alpha sequences were shared by twins, and these showed excess low generation probability.

This sample was also put to use in a study of yellow fever vaccine responses in identical twins.

The receptor's source is a woman between 18 and 29 years old in good health. The rearrangement uses TRBV28 and TRBJ2-2; D uncertain. Material for sequencing was CD4+ T cells sorted from blood. In nucleotides, the CDR3 is TGTGCCAGCAGTCACGCCGAAAGTGACACCGGGGAGCTGTTTTTT. This translates into CASSHAESDTGELFF.